The present T cell receptor beta chain was sequenced within a study of blood T cell repertoires in COVID-19. For the study at large: Italy, Spain and the United States were the sources of the convalescent and acute COVID-19 samples. T cells, B-cell-depleted T cells, or PBMCs supplied cDNA or gDNA.

Germline CDR1 reads MNHNS; CDR2 reads SASEGT. The CDR3 contains 15 residues. V was shortened by 0 bases and J by 6 bases, with 12 bases between the two germline ends. Source study methods: Amplification from reference gene primers served as the basis for estimated nucleated cell counts. Assay used: immunoSEQ multiplex PCR; TCRdb lists only in-frame clones, some missing. V and J calls and clone size are those listed in that table; D and trimming were worked out from the DNA. The sample has some 100,000 clones; approximately 86% are singletons. The sequence was collected from a man aged 45-60 years with acute or convalescent COVID-19. Material: peripheral blood. The rearrangement uses TRBV6-1 and TRBJ1-5; tentative D call: TRBD1 (5 bases). Written as DNA, the CDR3 is TGTGCCAGCAGTGAAGCCCTTGGGAGGGGTCAGCCCCAGCATTTT. It encodes CASSEALGRGQPQHF.